This T cell receptor (beta chain) was recorded in a study of T cells in Graves' hyperthyroidism and ophthalmopathy. Germline V lookup: CDR1 LGHDT, CDR2 YNNKEL (reference sequence). V lost 1 base to trimming and J lost 6 bases, with 10 bases between them. This CDR3 has 15 residues. A note on this clonotype: The antigen remains undetermined.

The study, taken as a whole, reports: Through a model of 13 V-J features, ophthalmopathy was separated from stable hyperthyroidism. Blood also showed most of the thyroid clonotypes that were expanded above 0.001.

The investigators amplified TCR beta CDR3 regions from RNA transcripts. Researchers ran a first-round RT-PCR on the TCR CDR3 using the HTBI primer set. TCRdb used MiXCR to reprocess the multiplex PCR reads, holding one entry per CDR3 protein. Found here are approximately 720,000 distinct CDR3 sequences, approximately 19% of them singletons; the top ten hold about a sixth. Patients having uncontrolled infection, another autoimmune disease, pregnancy or lactation were not included. The PBMCs were sourced from fresh peripheral blood (about 9.6 ml). The source is a woman aged 50 to 65 with Graves' hyperthyroidism that later progressed to Graves' ophthalmopathy. The V and J genes are TRBV3-1 and TRBJ1-6; D not certain. The sample was blood. CDR3 in DNA: TGTGCCAGCAGCCAAGGCGGGTGGACTAATTCACCCCTCCACTTT. Translation gives CASSQGGWTNSPLHF.